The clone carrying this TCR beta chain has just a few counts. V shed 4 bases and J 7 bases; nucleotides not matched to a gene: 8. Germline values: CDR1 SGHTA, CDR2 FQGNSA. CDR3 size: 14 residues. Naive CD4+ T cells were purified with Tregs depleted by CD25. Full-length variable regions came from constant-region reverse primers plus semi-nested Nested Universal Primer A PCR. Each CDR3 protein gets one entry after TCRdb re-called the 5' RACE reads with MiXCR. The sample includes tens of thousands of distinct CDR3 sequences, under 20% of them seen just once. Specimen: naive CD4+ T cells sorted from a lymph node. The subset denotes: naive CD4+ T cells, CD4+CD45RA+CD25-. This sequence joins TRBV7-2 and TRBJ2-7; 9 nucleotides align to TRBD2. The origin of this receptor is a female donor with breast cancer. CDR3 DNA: TGTGCCAGCAGCTCGCGGGGGGGACCGGGTGAGCAGTACTTC. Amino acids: CASSSRGGPGEQYF.